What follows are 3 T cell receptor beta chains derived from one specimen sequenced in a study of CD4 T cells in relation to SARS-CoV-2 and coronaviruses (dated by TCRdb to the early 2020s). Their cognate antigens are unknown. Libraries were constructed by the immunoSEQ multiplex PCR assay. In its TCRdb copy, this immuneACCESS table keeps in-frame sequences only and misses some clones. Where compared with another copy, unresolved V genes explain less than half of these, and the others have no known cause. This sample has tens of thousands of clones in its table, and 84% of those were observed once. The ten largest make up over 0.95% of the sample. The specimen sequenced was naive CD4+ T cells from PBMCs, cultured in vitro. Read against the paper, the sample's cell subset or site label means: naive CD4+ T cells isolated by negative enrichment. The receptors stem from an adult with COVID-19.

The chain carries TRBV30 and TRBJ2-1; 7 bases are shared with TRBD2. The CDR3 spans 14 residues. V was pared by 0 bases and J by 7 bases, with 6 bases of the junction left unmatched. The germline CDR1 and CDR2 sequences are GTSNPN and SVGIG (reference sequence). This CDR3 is CAWSVPTSSNEQFF. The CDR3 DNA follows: TGTGCCTGGAGTGTACCGACTAGCTCAAATGAGCAGTTCTTC.

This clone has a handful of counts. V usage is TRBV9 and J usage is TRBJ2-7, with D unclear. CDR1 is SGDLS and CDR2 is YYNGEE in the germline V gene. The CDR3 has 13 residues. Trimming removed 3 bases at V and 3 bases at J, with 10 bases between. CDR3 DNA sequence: TGTGCCAGCAGCGGATCAGGTGACTACGAGCAGTACTTC. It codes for CASSGSGDYEQYF. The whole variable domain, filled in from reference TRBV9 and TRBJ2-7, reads DSGVTQTPKHLITATGQRVTLRCSPRSGDLSVYWYQQSLDQGLQFLIQYYNGEERAKGNILERFSAQQFPDLHSELNLSSLELGDSALYFCASSGSGDYEQYFGPGTRLTVT.

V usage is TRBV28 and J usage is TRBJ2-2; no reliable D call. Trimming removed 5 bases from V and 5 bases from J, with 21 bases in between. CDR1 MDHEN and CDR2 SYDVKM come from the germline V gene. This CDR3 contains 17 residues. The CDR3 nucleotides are TGTGCCAGCAGTCTCCCTTCGGGTATAGGCAGGACCGGGGAGCTGTTTTTT. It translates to CASSLPSGIGRTGELFF.